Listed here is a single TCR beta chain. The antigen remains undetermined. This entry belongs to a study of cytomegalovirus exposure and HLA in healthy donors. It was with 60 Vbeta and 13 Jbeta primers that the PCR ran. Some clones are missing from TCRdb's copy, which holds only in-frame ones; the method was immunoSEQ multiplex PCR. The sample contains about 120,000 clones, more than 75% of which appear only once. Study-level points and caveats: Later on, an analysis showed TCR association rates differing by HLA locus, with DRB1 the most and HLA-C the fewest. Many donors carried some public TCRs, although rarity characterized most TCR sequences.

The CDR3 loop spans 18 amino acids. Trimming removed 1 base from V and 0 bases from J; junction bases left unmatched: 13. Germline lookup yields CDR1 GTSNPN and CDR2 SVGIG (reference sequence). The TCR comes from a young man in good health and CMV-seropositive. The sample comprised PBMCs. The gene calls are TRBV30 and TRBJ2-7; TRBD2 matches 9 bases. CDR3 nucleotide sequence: TGTGCCTGGAGTGGGCTACTAGCGGGTTCATCAAGCTCCTACGAGCAGTACTTC. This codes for CAWSGLLAGSSSSYEQYF. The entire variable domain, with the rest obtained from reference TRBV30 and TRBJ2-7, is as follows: SQTIHQWPATLVQPVGSPLSLECTVEGTSNPNLYWYRQAAGRGLQLLFYSVGIGQISSEVPQNLSASRPQDRQFILSSKKLLLSDSGFYLCAWSGLLAGSSSSYEQYFGPGTRLTVT.